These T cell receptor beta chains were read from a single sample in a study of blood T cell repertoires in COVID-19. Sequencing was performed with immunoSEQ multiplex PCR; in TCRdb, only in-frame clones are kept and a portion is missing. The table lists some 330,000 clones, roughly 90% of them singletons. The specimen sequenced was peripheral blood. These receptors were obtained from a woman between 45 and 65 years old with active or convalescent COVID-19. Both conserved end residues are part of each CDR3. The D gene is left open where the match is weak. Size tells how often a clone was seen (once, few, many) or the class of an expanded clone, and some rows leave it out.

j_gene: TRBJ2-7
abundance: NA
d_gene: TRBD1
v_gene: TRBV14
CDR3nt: TGTGCCAGCAGGGCCCGGGACAGGCCATCCTACGAGCAGTACTTC
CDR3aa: CASRARDRPSYEQYF

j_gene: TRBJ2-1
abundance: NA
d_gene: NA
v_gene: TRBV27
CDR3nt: TGTGCCAGCAGGGTGGTCGGTGTCCTTAATGAGCAGTTCTTC
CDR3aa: CASRVVGVLNEQFF

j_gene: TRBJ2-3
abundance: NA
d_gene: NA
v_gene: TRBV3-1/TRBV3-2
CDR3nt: TGTGCCAGCAGCGCCACTAGCACAGATACGCAGTATTTT
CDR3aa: CASSATSTDTQYF

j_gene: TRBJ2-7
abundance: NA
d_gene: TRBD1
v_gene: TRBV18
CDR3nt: TGTGCCAGCTCACCCCCCGACAGGGGGCCCTACGAGCAGTACTTC
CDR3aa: CASSPPDRGPYEQYF

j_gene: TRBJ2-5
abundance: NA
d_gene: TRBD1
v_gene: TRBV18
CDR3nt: TGTGCCAGCTCACCACCTGGAGGACAGGGCTCATGGACCCAGTACTTC
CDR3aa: CASSPPGGQGSWTQYF

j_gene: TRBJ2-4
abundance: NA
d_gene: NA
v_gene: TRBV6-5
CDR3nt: TGTGCCAGCACAATGAACAGGGCTGGGGATCTTCAGTACTTC
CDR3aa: CASTMNRAGDLQYF

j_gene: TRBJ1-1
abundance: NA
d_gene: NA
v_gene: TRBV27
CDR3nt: TGTGCCAGCAGTTTGAGGAGGAATATTAACACTGAAGCTTTCTTT
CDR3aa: CASSLRRNINTEAFF

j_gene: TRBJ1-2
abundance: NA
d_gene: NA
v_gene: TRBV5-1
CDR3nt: TGCGCCAGCAGCTTGGAGGGGTCACGGGGCTACACCTTC
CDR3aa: CASSLEGSRGYTF

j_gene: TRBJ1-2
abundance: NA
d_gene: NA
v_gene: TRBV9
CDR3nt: TGTGCCAGCAGCGGGGCAGGCCTTAACTATGGCTACACCTTC
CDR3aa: CASSGAGLNYGYTF

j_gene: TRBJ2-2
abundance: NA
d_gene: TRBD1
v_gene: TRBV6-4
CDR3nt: TGTGCCAGCAGTGAATTTGGGACAGGGTGGCCCGGGGAGCTGTTTTTT
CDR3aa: CASSEFGTGWPGELFF

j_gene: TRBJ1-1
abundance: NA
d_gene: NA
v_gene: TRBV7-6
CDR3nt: TGTGCCAGCAGCTTAAGTAGAGAGGCTTTCTTT
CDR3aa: CASSLSREAFF

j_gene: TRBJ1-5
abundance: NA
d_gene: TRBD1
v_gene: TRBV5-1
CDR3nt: TGCGCCAGCAGCTGGACAGGGGATAGCAATCAGCCCCAGCATTTT
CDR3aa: CASSWTGDSNQPQHF

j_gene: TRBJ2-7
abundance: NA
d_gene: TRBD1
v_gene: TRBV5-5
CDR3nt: TGTGCCAGCAGCTTGGGACAGGGGTCATCCTACGAGCAGTACTTC
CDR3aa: CASSLGQGSSYEQYF

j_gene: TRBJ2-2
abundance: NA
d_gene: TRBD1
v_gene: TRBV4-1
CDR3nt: TGCGCCAGCAGCCCGACCTCGGGACAGGGGAACACCGGGGAGCTGTTTTTT
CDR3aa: CASSPTSGQGNTGELFF

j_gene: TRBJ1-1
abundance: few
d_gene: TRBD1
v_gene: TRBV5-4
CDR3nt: TGTGCCAGCAGCTTAGGGACAGGAGACGAAGCTTTCTTT
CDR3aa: CASSLGTGDEAFF

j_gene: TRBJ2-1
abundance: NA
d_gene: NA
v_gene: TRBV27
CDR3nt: TGTGCCAGCAGTCCGACTAGATCGAGCAATGAGCAGTTCTTC
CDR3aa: CASSPTRSSNEQFF

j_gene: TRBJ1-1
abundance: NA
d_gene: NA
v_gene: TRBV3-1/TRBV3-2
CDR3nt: TGTGCCAGCAGCCCTCTGTGGACTGTTAGAAACACTGAAGCTTTCTTT
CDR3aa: CASSPLWTVRNTEAFF

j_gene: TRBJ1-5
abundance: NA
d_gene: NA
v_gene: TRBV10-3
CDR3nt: TGTGCCATCAGTGAGTCGATGAGTAATCAGCCCCAGCATTTT
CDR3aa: CAISESMSNQPQHF

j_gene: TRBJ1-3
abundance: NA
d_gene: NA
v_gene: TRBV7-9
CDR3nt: TGTGCCAGCAGCTTAGCGTCCGAGAGGTCTGGAAACACCATATATTTT
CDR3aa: CASSLASERSGNTIYF

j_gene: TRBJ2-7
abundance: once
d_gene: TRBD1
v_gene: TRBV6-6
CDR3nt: TGTGCCAGCAGTCGTCACTCCAGGACAGGGGGCGGGTACGAGCAGTACTTC
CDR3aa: CASSRHSRTGGGYEQYF

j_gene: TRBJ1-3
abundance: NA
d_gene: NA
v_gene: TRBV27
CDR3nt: TGTGCCAGCAGTCCCCGTTTACCAGGGTCCGGAAACACCATATATTTT
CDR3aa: CASSPRLPGSGNTIYF

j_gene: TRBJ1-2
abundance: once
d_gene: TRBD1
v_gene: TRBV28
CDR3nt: TGTGCCAGCGCCACCGGGACAGGTCAGGGCTATGGCTACACCTTC
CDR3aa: CASATGTGQGYGYTF

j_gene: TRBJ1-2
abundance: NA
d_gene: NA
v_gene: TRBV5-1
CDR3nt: TGCGCCAGCAGGAAGGACAGCCGTGAGGGCTACACCTTC
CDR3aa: CASRKDSREGYTF

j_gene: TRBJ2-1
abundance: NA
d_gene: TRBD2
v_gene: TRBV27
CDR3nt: TGTGCCAGCAGTCCTGGGACTAGCGGAAACAATGAGCAGTTCTTC
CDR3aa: CASSPGTSGNNEQFF

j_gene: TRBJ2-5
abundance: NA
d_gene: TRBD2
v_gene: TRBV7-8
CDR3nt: TGTGCCAGCAGCCGAGGACTAGCGACCATGCTACAAGAGACCCAGTACTTC
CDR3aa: CASSRGLATMLQETQYF

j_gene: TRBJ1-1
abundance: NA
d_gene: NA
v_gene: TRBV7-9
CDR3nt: TGTGCCAGCAGCTCCGGACTCACGAACACTGAAGCTTTCTTT
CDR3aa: CASSSGLTNTEAFF

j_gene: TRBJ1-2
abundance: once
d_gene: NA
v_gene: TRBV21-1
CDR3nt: TGTGCCAGCAGCTGCCGGGACAGGGGGGTCGATGGCTACACCTTC
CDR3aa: CASSCRDRGVDGYTF

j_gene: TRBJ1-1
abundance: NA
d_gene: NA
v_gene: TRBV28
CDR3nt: TGTGCCAGCAGTCCCTTCCGTCTGAACACTGAAGCTTTCTTT
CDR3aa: CASSPFRLNTEAFF

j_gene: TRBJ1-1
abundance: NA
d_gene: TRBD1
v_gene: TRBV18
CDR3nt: TGTGCCAGCTCAGCCGGACAGGGAGGTTTTCAAGAAGCTTTCTTT
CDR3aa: CASSAGQGGFQEAFF

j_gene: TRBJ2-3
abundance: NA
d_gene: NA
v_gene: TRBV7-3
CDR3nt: TGTGCCAGCAGCTTACAAAGCGGGCCTACAGATACGCAGTATTTT
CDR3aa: CASSLQSGPTDTQYF

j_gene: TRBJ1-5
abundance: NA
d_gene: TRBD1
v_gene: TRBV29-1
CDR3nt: TGCAGCGTCAAGGGGGCGGGTCAGCCCCAGCATTTT
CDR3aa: CSVKGAGQPQHF

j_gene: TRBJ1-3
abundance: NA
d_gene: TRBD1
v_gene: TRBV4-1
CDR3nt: TGCGCCAGCAGCCAAGAACCCGCGGACAGGGTTAAGAACACCATATATTTT
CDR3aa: CASSQEPADRVKNTIYF

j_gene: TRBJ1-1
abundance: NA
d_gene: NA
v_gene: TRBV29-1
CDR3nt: TGCAGCTTGAGACAAGCTATGAACACTGAAGCTTTCTTT
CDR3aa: CSLRQAMNTEAFF

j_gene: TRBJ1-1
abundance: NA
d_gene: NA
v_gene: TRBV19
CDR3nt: TGTGCCAGTAGCATTGAGGGATCGACGGGCACTGAAGCTTTCTTT
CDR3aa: CASSIEGSTGTEAFF

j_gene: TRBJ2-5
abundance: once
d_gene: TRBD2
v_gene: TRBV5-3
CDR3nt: TGTGCCAGAAGCAAAAGGGAACGGACTAGCGGGTACCAAGAGACCCAGTACTTC
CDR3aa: CARSKRERTSGYQETQYF

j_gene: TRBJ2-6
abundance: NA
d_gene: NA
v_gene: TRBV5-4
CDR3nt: TGTGCCAGCAGCTTAGGGGGACCTAGCTCTGGGGCCAACGTCCTGACTTTC
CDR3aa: CASSLGGPSSGANVLTF

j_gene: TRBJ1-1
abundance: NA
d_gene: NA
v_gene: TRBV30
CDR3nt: TGTGCCTGGAGTAGGGGTAGGACTGAAGCTTTCTTT
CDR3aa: CAWSRGRTEAFF

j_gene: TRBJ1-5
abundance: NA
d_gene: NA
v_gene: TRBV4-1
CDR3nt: TGCGCCAGCAGCCAAGTGGGACAAGGGCAGCCCCAGCATTTT
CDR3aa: CASSQVGQGQPQHF

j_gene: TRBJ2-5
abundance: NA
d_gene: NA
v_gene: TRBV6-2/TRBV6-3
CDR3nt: TGTGCCAGCAGCCGAACAGGGACCCAGTACTTC
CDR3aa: CASSRTGTQYF

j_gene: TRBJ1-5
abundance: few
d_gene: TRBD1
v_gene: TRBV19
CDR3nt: TGTGCCAGTAGTACGCCGGGACAGGGGACGGGACAGCCCCAGCATTTT
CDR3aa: CASSTPGQGTGQPQHF

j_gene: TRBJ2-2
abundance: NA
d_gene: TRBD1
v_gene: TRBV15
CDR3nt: TGTGCCACCAGCAGACAGGGGGTAACCGGGGAGCTGTTTTTT
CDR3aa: CATSRQGVTGELFF

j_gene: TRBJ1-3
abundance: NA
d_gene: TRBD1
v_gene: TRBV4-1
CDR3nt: TGCGCCAGCAGCCAAGAGGCGACGACGGGACAGGGAAGGTCTGGAAACACCATATATTTT
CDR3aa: CASSQEATTGQGRSGNTIYF

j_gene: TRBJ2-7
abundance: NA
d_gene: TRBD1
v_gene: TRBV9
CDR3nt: TGTGCCAGCAGCACGGGACAGGGGGCGTCCTACGAGCAGTACTTC
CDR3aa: CASSTGQGASYEQYF

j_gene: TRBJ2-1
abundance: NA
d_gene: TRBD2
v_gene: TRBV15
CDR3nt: TGTGCCACCAGCCGGACTAGCGGGAGGGACGACAATGAGCAGTTCTTC
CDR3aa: CATSRTSGRDDNEQFF

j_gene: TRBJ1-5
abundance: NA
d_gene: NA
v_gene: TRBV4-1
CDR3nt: TGCGCCAGCAGCCAAGATTACAGCCCCAATCAGCCCCAGCATTTT
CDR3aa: CASSQDYSPNQPQHF

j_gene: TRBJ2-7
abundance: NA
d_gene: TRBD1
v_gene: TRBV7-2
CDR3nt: TGTGCCAGCAGCTTAGTGAGACAGGGGAGCTACGAGCAGTACTTC
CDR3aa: CASSLVRQGSYEQYF

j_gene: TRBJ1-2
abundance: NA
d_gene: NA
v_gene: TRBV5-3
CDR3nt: TGTGCCAGAAGCTTGAACAGGGACGCTACTGAACTCTATGGCTACACCTTC
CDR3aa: CARSLNRDATELYGYTF

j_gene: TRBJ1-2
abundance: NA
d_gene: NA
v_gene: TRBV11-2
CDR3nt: TGTGCCAGCAGCCCGCCCCTCGACAGAGGCTATGGCTACACCTTC
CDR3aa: CASSPPLDRGYGYTF